What follows are 4 T cell receptor beta chains derived from one specimen sequenced in a study of blood T cell repertoires in COVID-19. Some clones are missing from TCRdb's copy, which holds only in-frame ones; the method was immunoSEQ multiplex PCR. The data show 190,000 or so clones, approximately 90% seen once. The source material was peripheral blood. These receptors were obtained from a woman aged 18-35 years who had recovered from COVID-19.

The J gene is TRBJ1-1, the V gene TRBV5-4, with 8 positions matching TRBD1. The germline V gene encodes CDR1 SGHNT and CDR2 YYREEE (reference sequence). This CDR3 spans 13 amino acids. With V trimmed by 2 bases and J by 6 bases, 3 bases remained unmatched. The CDR3 nucleotides read TGTGCCAGCAGCTTCCGGGACAGGCCTGAAGCTTTCTTT. This gives the protein CASSFRDRPEAFF.

The genes are TRBV6-2 or TRBV6-3 and TRBJ2-5; 12 bases align to TRBD2. CDR1 and CDR2 (germline): MNHEY, SVGEGT. The trim removed 0 bases at V and 5 bases at J, leaving 13 bases unmatched. The CDR3 totals 19 residues. CDR3 region: CASSYSSVSASGGVETQYF. The CDR3, as DNA: TGTGCCAGCAGTTACTCGTCGGTTTCCGCTAGCGGGGGGGTGGAGACCCAGTACTTC.

The V call is TRBV29-1, the J call TRBJ2-2; 9 bases match TRBD1. Per the germline V gene, CDR1 is SQVTM and CDR2 is ANQGSEA. CDR3 size: 13 residues. V lost 7 bases, J lost 6 bases, and 6 bases stayed unmatched. The CDR3: CSGGQGSSGELFF. The CDR3 DNA reads TGCAGCGGGGGACAGGGCAGTTCCGGGGAGCTGTTTTTT.

The sample holds one count of this clone. The chain links TRBV28 to TRBJ2-3, with TRBD1 identical over 9 bases. Germline V gene data show CDR1 as MDHEN and CDR2 as SYDVKM. CDR3 length equals 16 residues. Unmatched junction bases numbered 8, after V lost 3 bases and J lost 4 bases. CDR3 region: CASSFNRGRGPDTQYF. The CDR3 coding sequence is TGTGCCAGCAGTTTTAACAGGGGGCGAGGACCAGATACGCAGTATTTT.